What follows are 24 T cell receptor beta chains derived from one specimen sequenced in a study of blood T cell repertoires in COVID-19. This table comes from immunoSEQ multiplex PCR, and its TCRdb copy is limited to in-frame clones, with some not included. This sample has approximately 31,000 clones, with more than 70% found just once. The sample comprised peripheral blood. These TCRs come from a human donor with active COVID-19. The donor label of this sample is uncertain.

This chain joins TRBV7-2 and TRBJ2-3, with D possibly TRBD2 on 6 matching bases. The CDR3 runs 15 residues. The V and J ends lost 3 bases and 4 bases respectively, with 14 bases between them. Germline values: CDR1 SGHTA, CDR2 FQGNSA. The CDR3 bases are TGTGCCAGCAGCTTCTCCCGGGGAGGAGCAGATACGCAGTATTTT. It translates to CASSFSRGGADTQYF. Using reference TRBV7-2 and TRBJ2-3 for the parts outside the CDR3, the full variable domain is GAGVSQSPSNKVTEKGKDVELRCDPISGHTALYWYRQSLGQGLEFLIYFQGNSAPDKSGLPSDRFSAERTGGSVSTLTIQRTQQEDSAVYLCASSFSRGGADTQYFGPGTRLTVL.

In nucleotides, the CDR3 is TGTGCCAGCAGACCCCCAGGGGGTGGGGATGGCTACACCTTC. Its protein is CASRPPGGGDGYTF. This sequence joins TRBV2 and TRBJ1-2, with 7 bases lining up with TRBD1. There are 14 residues in the CDR3. CDR1 SNHLY and CDR2 FYNNEI come from the germline V gene. V lost 6 bases, J lost 6 bases, and 10 bases stayed unmatched.

This chain connects TRBV7-8 to TRBJ1-5; no clear D. Germline-derived CDR1 and CDR2 are SGHVS and FQNEAQ. Trimming stripped 1 base from V and 3 bases from J, with 13 bases between. The length of the CDR3 is 16 residues. CDR3 sequence reads: CASSLGSGTNNQPQHF. CDR3 DNA: TGTGCCAGCAGCTTAGGATCAGGAACCAACAATCAGCCCCAGCATTTT.

The V gene is TRBV6-5, the J gene TRBJ1-5; the match to TRBD1 covers 7 bases. V trimming: 6 bases; J trimming: 3 bases; junction bases outside the gene matches: 8. This CDR3 is built from 15 residues. CDR1 MNHEY and CDR2 SVGAGI come from the germline V gene. The CDR3 is CASRGPGGPNQPQHF. The CDR3 DNA reads TGTGCCAGCAGGGGTCCAGGGGGTCCCAATCAGCCCCAGCATTTT.

The V and J genes are TRBV6-4 and TRBJ1-3, with 7 bases identical to TRBD1. Germline-derived CDR1 and CDR2 are MRHNA and SNTAGT. The CDR3 is 14 amino acids. Trimming took 5 bases from V and 7 from J; bases not matched to a gene: 8. CDR3 residues: CASSRGGPGNTIYF. The CDR3 region has the DNA TGTGCCAGCAGTCGAGGGGGCCCGGGGAACACCATATATTTT.

The CDR3 spells CASSSGAGELFF. DNA for the CDR3: TGTGCCAGCAGCTCCGGAGCCGGGGAGCTGTTTTTT. This rearrangement joins TRBV7-3 to TRBJ2-2; D is unresolved. The CDR3 has 12 amino acids. Looked up from germline, CDR1 is SGHTA and CDR2 is FQGTGA. The V gene lost 4 bases and the J gene lost 6 bases, with 6 bases spanning the gap. Together with reference TRBV7-3 and TRBJ2-2, the CDR3 gives the full variable domain: GAGVSQTPSNKVTEKGKYVELRCDPISGHTALYWYRQSLGQGPEFLIYFQGTGAADDSGLPNDRFFAVRPEGSVSTLKIQRTERGDSAVYLCASSSGAGELFFGEGSRLTVL.

This chain links TRBV9 with TRBJ1-6, with a tentative D call TRBD1 (6 bases). The CDR3 is 12 amino acids. V dropped 0 bases and J dropped 14 bases, with 9 bases sitting between them. Germline CDR1 SGDLS, CDR2 YYNGEE. CDR3: CASSVEGGALHF. For the CDR3, the DNA is TGTGCCAGCAGCGTAGAGGGGGGGGCCCTCCACTTT.

The chain links TRBV7-2 to TRBJ2-5; D gene unclear. Looked up from germline, CDR1 is SGHTA and CDR2 is FQGNSA. V was pared by 2 bases and J by 6 bases, with 10 bases between. The CDR3 is made up of 13 amino acids. CDR3 protein: CASSLMERQTQYF. CDR3 DNA: TGTGCCAGCAGCTTAATGGAGAGGCAGACCCAGTACTTC.

This chain connects TRBV6-5 to TRBJ1-6, with TRBD1 matching 7 bases. Germline CDR1 is MNHEY and CDR2 is SVGAGI. The CDR3 totals 14 residues. The J segment lost 7 bases and the V segment lost 5 bases, leaving 5 bases of the junction unmatched. CDR3 amino acids: CASSRTGKNSPLHF. The CDR3 DNA reads TGTGCCAGCAGTCGGACAGGCAAAAATTCACCCCTCCACTTT.

The chain uses TRBV29-1 and TRBJ2-2; 12 bases align to TRBD2. The CDR3 contains 15 residues. V dropped 7 bases and J dropped 7; count of bases not matched to a gene: 10. The germline V gene has CDR1 SQVTM and CDR2 ANQGSEA. The CDR3 region has the DNA TGCAGCGCCTCGAGACTAGCGGGGGAAATCGGGGAGCTGTTTTTT. Its protein product is CSASRLAGEIGELFF.

The rearrangement links TRBV27 to TRBJ2-1; no reliable D call. In germline, CDR1 is MNHEY, CDR2 SMNVEV (reference sequence). This CDR3 is built from 13 residues. V was clipped by 4 bases and J by 2 bases, with 6 bases between them. The CDR3 DNA is TGTGCCAGCAGTTCCGCTACCTACAATGAGCAGTTCTTC. This encodes CASSSATYNEQFF.

The chain couples TRBV7-9 to TRBJ1-4; D uncertain. Per germline, CDR1 SEHNR and CDR2 FQNEAQ (reference sequence). Trimming took 6 bases from V and 0 from J, leaving 14 bases between them. CDR3 length: 16 amino acids. Here the CDR3 DNA reads TGTGCCAGCAGTCCCCAGTCTCTTGCAACTAATGAAAAACTGTTTTTT. It translates to CASSPQSLATNEKLFF.

This clone was observed a few times. The same CDR3 arises from other DNA sequences in this sample as well. The gene calls are TRBV6-5 and TRBJ1-1; the match to TRBD1 covers 7 bases. This CDR3 is 13 amino acids long. V shed 6 bases and J 0 bases; nucleotides not matched to a gene: 1. CDR1 and CDR2 (germline): MNHEY, SVGAGI. CDR3 region: CASRTGVNTEAFF. The CDR3 DNA reads TGTGCCAGCAGAACAGGGGTGAACACTGAAGCTTTCTTT.

In its sample, this clone was seen once. CDR3 DNA: TGTGCCAGCAGTTTAACAGGGTCTGGGGCCAACGTCCTGACTTTC. Amino acids: CASSLTGSGANVLTF. The genes are TRBV28 and TRBJ2-6; a weak D match, TRBD1 (6 bases). The CDR3 spans 15 residues. CDR1 and CDR2 (germline): MDHEN, SYDVKM. V gave up 2 bases and J gave up 1 base, with 6 bases separating them.

Turning to this clone: One junction end disagrees with the germline gene, perhaps due to a read error. This sequence joins TRBV7-7 and TRBJ2-5; TRBD1 matches at 7 bases. The CDR3 totals 14 residues. CDR1 SSHAT and CDR2 FNYEAQ come from the germline V gene (reference sequence). The CDR3 loop reads CASSLGTVQETQYF. The CDR3 nucleotides are TGTGCTAGCAGCCTGGGGACAGTGCAAGAGACCCAGTACTTC.

This clone was counted once. V is TRBV5-4 and J is TRBJ2-2, with TRBD2 matching 8 bases. The trim removed 4 bases at V and 4 bases at J, leaving 9 bases unmatched. The length of the CDR3 is 16 residues. Germline V gene sequence: CDR1 SGHNT, CDR2 YYREEE (reference sequence). Here the CDR3 reads CASSSKVAGPTGELFF. The CDR3 bases are TGTGCCAGCAGCAGTAAGGTAGCGGGGCCCACCGGGGAGCTGTTTTTT.

This rearrangement joins TRBV6-5 to TRBJ1-3; no reliable D call. Per germline, CDR1 MNHEY and CDR2 SVGAGI. The V gene lost 7 bases and the J gene lost 0 bases, with 10 bases spanning the gap. The CDR3 is 14 residues long. The CDR3, as DNA: TGTGCCAGCATTAAGGACTTCTCTGGAAACACCATATATTTT. As protein: CASIKDFSGNTIYF.

The chain employs TRBV19 and TRBJ2-1; possibly TRBD1 for D (6 bases). Trimming took 11 bases from V and 0 from J, leaving 14 bases between them. CDR1 is LNHDA and CDR2 is SQIVND in the germline V gene (reference sequence). The CDR3 runs to 14 residues. The CDR3: CAVGGQSSYNEQFF. The DNA for the CDR3 is TGTGCCGTAGGGGGTCAAAGCTCCTACAATGAGCAGTTCTTC.

The V and J genes are TRBV5-4 and TRBJ2-3, with 14 bases fitting TRBD2. CDR1 and CDR2 (germline): SGHNT, YYREEE (reference sequence). This CDR3 comprises 17 residues. After removal of 2 bases from V and 10 bases from J, the junction contained 12 bases not matched to a gene. The CDR3 is CASSFNSGTSGGGAQYF. In nucleotides, the CDR3 is TGTGCCAGCAGCTTCAATTCCGGGACTAGCGGGGGCGGGGCGCAGTATTTT.

J is TRBJ2-7 and V is TRBV9; TRBD1 matches 8 bases. The CDR3 contains 14 residues. CDR1 and CDR2 from the germline V gene are SGDLS and YYNGEE. V lost 0 bases, J lost 5 bases, and 4 bases stayed unmatched. The CDR3 DNA follows: TGTGCCAGCAGCGTAGGCCCAGGGGGCAACGAGCAGTACTTC. Its translation is CASSVGPGGNEQYF.

This chain joins TRBV5-6 and TRBJ2-3; perhaps TRBD2 as D (7 bases). V was cut by 1 base and J by 0 bases, with 12 bases left in between. CDR3 length equals 16 residues. Germline assignment: CDR1 SGHDT and CDR2 YYEEEE. CDR3 residues: CASSLFGGASTDTQYF. The CDR3 bases are TGTGCCAGCAGCTTGTTTGGGGGGGCTAGCACAGATACGCAGTATTTT.

This clone was counted a single time. The V gene is TRBV7-9, the J gene TRBJ1-1; the D is unclear. V was clipped by 3 bases and J by 1 base, with 6 bases between them. Germline V gene data show CDR1 as SEHNR and CDR2 as FQNEAQ (reference sequence). The CDR3 loop spans 13 amino acids. CDR3 sequence reads: CASSFEGNTEAFF. CDR3 DNA: TGTGCCAGCAGCTTTGAGGGGAACACTGAAGCTTTCTTT. The entire variable domain, with the rest obtained from reference TRBV7-9 and TRBJ1-1, is as follows: DTGVSQNPRHKITKRGQNVTFRCDPISEHNRLYWYRQTLGQGPEFLTYFQNEAQLEKSRLLSDRFSAERPKGSFSTLEIQRTEQGDSAMYLCASSFEGNTEAFFGQGTRLTVV.

This clone came up once. The chain is built from TRBV11-2 and TRBJ2-2, with TRBD2 matching over 13 bases. J gave up 7 bases and V 8 bases, and 4 bases lay outside the gene matches. CDR1 and CDR2 (germline): SGHAT, FQNNGV. The length of the CDR3 is 14 residues. The CDR3 DNA reads as TGTGCCAGCGATCGGACTAGCGGGGGCGGGGAGCTGTTTTTT. Residues: CASDRTSGGGELFF.

The chain employs TRBV27 and TRBJ2-1; D is unclear. Trimming took off 5 bases at V and 4 bases at J, with 12 bases between the two ends. CDR1 and CDR2 from the germline V gene are MNHEY and SMNVEV (reference sequence). The CDR3 has 14 residues. CDR3 sequence: CASSNVGPYNEQFF. In DNA, the CDR3 is TGTGCCAGCAGTAACGTTGGGCCTTACAATGAGCAGTTCTTC.